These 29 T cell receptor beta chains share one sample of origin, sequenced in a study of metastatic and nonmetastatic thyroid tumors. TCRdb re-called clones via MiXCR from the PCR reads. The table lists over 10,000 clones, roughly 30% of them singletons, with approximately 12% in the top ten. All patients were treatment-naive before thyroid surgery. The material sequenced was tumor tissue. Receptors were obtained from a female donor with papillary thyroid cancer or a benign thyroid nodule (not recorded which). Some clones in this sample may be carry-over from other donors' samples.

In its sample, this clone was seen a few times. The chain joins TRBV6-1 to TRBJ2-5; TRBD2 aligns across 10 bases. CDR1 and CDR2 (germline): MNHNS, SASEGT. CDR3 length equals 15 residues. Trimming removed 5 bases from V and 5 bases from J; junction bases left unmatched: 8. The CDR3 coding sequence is TGTGCCAGCAGTCCTGGGACTAGCGTAGGGGAGACCCAGTACTTC. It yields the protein CASSPGTSVGETQYF.

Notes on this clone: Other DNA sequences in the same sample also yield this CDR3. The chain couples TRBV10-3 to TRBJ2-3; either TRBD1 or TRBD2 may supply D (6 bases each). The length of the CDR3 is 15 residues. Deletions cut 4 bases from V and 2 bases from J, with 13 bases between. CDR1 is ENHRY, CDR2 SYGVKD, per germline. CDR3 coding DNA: TGTGCCATCAGTGGCTGGGGGGCTGACACAGATACGCAGTATTTT. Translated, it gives CAISGWGADTDTQYF.

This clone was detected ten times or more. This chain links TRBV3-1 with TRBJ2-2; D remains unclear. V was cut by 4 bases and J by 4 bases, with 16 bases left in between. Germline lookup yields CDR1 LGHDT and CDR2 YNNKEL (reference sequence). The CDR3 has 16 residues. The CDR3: CASSPLTRPPTGELFF. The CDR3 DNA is TGTGCCAGCAGCCCTCTGACCCGGCCCCCCACCGGGGAGCTGTTTTTT.

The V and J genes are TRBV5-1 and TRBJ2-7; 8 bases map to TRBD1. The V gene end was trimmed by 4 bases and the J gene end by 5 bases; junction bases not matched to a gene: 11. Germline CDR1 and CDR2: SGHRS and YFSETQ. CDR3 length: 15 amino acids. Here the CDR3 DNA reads TGCGCCAGCAGCCCCACGGCAGGGGGCTTACACGAGCAGTACTTC. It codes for CASSPTAGGLHEQYF.

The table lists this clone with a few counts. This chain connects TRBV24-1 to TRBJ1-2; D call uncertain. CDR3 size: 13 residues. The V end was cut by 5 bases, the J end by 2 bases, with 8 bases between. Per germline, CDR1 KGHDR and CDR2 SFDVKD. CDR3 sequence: CATSGANNYGYTF. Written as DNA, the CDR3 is TGTGCCACCAGTGGCGCCAACAACTATGGCTACACCTTC.

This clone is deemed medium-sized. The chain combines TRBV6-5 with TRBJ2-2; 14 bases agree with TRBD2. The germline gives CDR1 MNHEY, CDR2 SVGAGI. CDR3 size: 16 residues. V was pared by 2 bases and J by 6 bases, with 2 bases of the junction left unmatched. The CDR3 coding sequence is TGTGCCAGCAGTTACCGGACTAGCGGGAGGTCCGGGGAGCTGTTTTTT. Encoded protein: CASSYRTSGRSGELFF.

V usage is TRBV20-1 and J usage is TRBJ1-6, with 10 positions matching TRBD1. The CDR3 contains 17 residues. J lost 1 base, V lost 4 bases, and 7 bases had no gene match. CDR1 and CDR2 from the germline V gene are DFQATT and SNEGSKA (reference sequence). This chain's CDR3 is CSATGQGYSSYNSPLHF. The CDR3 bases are TGCAGTGCTACGGGACAGGGGTATAGTTCCTATAATTCACCCCTCCACTTT.

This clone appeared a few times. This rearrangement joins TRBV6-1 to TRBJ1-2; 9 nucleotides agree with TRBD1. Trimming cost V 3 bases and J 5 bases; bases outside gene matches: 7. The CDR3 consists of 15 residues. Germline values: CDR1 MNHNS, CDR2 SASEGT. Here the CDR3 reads CASSDPGQGTYGYTF. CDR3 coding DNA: TGTGCCAGCAGTGACCCCGGACAGGGGACTTATGGCTACACCTTC.

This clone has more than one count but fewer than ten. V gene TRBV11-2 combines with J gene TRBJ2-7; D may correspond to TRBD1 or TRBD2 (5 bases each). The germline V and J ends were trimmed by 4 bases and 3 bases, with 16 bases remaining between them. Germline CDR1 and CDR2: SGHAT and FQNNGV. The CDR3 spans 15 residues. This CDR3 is CASSSAGAHLYEQYF. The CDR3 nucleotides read TGTGCCAGCAGCTCAGCCGGGGCACACCTCTACGAGCAGTACTTC.

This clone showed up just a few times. Written as DNA, the CDR3 is TGTGCCAGCACCCCTGAAGAGGGCTTGGTTGCTTTCTTT. This translates into CASTPEEGLVAFF. The chain is built from TRBV2 and TRBJ1-1; no clear D. Looked up from germline, CDR1 is SNHLY and CDR2 is FYNNEI. V gave up 7 bases and J gave up 11 bases, with 20 bases separating them. CDR3 size: 13 residues.

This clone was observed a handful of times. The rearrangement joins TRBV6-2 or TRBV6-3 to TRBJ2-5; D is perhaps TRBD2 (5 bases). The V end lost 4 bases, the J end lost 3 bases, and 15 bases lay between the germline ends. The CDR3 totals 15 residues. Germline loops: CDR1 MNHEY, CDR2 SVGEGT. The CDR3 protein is CASSCHQRPEETQYF. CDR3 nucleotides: TGTGCCAGCAGTTGCCACCAGCGGCCTGAAGAGACCCAGTACTTC.

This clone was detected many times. The CDR3: CASSESTSGKGEQFF. The CDR3 DNA sequence: TGCGCCAGCAGTGAGTCGACTAGCGGGAAAGGTGAGCAGTTCTTC. The chain recombines TRBV10-2 with TRBJ2-1; TRBD2 matches at 11 bases. CDR3 length: 15 amino acids. CDR1 and CDR2 (germline): WSHSY, SAAADI. With 0 bases clipped from V and 9 bases from J, the junction kept 4 bases outside the gene matches.

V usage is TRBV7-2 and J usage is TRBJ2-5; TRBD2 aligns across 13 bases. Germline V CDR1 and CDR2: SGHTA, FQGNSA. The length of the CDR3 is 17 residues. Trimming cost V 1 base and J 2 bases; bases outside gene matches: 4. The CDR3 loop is CASSLGGLAGEQETQYF. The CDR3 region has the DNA TGTGCCAGCAGCTTAGGTGGACTAGCGGGAGAGCAAGAGACCCAGTACTTC.

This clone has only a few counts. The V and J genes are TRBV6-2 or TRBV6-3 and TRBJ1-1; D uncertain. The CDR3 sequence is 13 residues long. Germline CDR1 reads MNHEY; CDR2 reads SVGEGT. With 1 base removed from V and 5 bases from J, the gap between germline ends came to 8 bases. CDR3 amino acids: CASSYFGVTEAFF. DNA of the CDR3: TGTGCCAGCAGTTACTTCGGTGTGACTGAAGCTTTCTTT.

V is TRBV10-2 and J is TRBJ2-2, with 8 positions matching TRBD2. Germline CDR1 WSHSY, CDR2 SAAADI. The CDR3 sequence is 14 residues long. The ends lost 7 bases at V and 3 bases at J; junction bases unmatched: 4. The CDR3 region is CASNRAGDTGELFF. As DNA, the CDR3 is TGCGCCAGCAACAGAGCGGGGGACACCGGGGAGCTGTTTTTT.

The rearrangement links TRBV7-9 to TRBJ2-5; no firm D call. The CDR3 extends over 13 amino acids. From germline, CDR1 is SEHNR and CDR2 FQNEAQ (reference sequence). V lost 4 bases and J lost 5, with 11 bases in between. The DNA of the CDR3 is TGTGCCAGCAGCTCTCGAAGGCCGGAGACCCAGTACTTC. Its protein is CASSSRRPETQYF.

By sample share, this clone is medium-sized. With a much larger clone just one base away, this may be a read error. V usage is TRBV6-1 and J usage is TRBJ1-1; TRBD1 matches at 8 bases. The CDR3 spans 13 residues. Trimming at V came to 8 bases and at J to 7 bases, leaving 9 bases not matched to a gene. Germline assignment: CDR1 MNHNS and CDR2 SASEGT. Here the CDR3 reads CASRAQGDGEAFF. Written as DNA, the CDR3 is TGTGCCAGCCGTGCACAGGGGGATGGTGAAGCTTTCTTT.

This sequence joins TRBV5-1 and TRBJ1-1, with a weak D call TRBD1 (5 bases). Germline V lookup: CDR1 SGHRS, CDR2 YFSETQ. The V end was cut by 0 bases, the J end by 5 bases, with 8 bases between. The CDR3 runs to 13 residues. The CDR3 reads CASSLEGWTEAFF. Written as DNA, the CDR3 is TGCGCCAGCAGCTTGGAGGGGTGGACTGAAGCTTTCTTT.

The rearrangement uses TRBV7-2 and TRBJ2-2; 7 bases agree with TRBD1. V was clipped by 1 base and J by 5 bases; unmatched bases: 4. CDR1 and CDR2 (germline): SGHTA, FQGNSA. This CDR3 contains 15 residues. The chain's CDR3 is CASSLDGTVTGELFF. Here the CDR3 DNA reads TGTGCCAGCAGCTTAGACGGGACAGTAACCGGGGAGCTGTTTTTT.

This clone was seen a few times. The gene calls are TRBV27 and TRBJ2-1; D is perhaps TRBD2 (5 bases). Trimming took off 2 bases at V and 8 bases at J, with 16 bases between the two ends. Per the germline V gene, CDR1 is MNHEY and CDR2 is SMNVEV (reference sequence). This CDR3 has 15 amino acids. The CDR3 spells CASSLNREGRDEQFF. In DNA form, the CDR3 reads TGTGCCAGCAGTTTAAATCGGGAAGGACGCGATGAGCAGTTCTTC.

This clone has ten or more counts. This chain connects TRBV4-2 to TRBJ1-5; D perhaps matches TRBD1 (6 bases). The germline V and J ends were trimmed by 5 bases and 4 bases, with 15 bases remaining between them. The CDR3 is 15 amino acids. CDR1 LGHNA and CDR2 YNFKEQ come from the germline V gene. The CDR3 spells CASSYEGGENQPQHF. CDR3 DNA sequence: TGTGCCAGCAGCTACGAGGGGGGGGAGAATCAGCCCCAGCATTTT.

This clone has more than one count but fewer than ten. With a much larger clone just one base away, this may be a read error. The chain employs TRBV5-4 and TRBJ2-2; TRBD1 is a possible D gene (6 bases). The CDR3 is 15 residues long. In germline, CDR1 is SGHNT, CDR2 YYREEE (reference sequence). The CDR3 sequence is CAISLARGNPGELFF. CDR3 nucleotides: TGTGCCATCAGCTTGGCCAGGGGAAATCCCGGGGAGCTGTTTTTT.

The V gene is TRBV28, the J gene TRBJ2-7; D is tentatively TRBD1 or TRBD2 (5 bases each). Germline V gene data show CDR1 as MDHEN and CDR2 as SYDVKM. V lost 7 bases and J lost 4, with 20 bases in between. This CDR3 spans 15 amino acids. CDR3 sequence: CASIPTGTDGYEQYF. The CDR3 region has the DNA TGTGCCAGCATCCCGACCGGGACGGATGGTTACGAGCAGTACTTC.

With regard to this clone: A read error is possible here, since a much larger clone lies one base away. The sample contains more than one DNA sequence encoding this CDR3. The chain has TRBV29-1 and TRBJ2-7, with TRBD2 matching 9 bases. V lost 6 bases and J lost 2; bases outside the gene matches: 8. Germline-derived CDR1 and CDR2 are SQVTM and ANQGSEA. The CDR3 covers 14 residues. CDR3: CSVSTSGRAYEQYF. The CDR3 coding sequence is TGCAGCGTATCGACTAGCGGTAGGGCCTACGAGCAGTACTTC.

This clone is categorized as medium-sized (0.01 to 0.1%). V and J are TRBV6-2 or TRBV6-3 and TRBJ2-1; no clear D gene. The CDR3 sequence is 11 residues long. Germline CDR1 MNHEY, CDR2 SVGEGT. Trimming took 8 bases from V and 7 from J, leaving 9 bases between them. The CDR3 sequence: CASGYVNEQFF. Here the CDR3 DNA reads TGTGCCAGCGGCTACGTAAATGAGCAGTTCTTC.

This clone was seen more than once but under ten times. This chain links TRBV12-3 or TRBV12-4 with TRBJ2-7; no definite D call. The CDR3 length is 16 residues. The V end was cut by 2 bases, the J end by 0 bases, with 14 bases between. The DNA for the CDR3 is TGTGCCAGCAGTTTAAGTTGGGATCTAACCTCCTACGAGCAGTACTTC. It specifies CASSLSWDLTSYEQYF.

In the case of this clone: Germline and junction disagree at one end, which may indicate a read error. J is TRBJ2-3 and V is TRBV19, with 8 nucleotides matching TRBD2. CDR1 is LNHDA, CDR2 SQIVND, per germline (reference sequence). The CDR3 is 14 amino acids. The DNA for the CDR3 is TGTGCCAGTCGGGCGGGGGGCTTCACAGATAAGCAGTATTTT. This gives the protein CASRAGGFTDKQYF.

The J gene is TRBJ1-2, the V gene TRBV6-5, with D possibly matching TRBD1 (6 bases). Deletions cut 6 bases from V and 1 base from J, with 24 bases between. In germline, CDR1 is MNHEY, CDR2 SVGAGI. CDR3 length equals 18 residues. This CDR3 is CASSSYTRAKGHNYGYTF. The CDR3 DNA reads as TGTGCCAGCAGCTCGTACACTCGCGCCAAGGGACATAACTATGGCTACACCTTC.

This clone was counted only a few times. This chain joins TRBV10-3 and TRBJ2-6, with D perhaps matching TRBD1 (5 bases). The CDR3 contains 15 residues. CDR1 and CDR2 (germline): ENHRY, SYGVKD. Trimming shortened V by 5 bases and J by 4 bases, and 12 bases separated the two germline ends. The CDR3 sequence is CAISPQVGGANVLTF. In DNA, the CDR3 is TGTGCCATCAGTCCACAGGTGGGGGGGGCCAACGTCCTGACTTTC.